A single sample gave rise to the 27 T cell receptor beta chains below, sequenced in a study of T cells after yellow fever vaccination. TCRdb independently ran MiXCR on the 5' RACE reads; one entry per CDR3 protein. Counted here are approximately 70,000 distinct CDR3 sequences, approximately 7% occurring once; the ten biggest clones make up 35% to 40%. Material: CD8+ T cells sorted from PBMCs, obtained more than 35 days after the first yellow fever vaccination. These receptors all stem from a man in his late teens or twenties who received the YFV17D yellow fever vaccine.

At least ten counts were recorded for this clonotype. Here the CDR3 reads CASSGSPWGAEDTGELFF. The CDR3 coding sequence is TGTGCCAGCAGCGGATCGCCGTGGGGGGCGGAGGACACCGGGGAGCTGTTTTTT. The gene calls are TRBV9 and TRBJ2-2; D might be TRBD1 or TRBD2, each matching 6 bases. This CDR3 is built from 18 residues. Germline CDR1 is SGDLS and CDR2 is YYNGEE. Trimming pared 3 bases from V and 3 bases from J, leaving 21 bases between.

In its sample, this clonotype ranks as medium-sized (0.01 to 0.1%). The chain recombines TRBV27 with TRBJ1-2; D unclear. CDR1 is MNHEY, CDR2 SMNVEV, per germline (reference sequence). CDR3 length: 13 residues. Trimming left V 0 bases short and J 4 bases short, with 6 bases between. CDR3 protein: CASSLSDGYGYTF. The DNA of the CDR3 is TGTGCCAGCAGTTTATCTGACGGCTATGGCTACACCTTC.

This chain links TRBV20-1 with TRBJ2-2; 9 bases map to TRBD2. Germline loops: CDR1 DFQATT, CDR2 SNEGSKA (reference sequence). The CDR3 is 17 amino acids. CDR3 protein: CCARDWERGVNTGELFF. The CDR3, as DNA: TGCTGCGCTAGAGATTGGGAGCGGGGGGTAAACACCGGGGAGCTGTTTTTT.

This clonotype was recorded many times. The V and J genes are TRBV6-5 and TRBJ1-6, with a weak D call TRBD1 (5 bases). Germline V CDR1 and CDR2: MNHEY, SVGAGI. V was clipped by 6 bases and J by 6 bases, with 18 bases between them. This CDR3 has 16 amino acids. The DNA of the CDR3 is TGTGCCAGCAGACACCGACCGGGACTGCCTAATTCACCCCTCCACTTT. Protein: CASRHRPGLPNSPLHF.

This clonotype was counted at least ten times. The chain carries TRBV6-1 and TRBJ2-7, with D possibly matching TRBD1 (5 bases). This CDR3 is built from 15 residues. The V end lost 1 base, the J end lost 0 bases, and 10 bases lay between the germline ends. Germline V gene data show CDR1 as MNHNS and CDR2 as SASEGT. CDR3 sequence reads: CASSEEGTGSYEQYV. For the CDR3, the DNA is TGTGCCAGCAGTGAAGAAGGAACAGGCTCCTACGAGCAGTACGTC.

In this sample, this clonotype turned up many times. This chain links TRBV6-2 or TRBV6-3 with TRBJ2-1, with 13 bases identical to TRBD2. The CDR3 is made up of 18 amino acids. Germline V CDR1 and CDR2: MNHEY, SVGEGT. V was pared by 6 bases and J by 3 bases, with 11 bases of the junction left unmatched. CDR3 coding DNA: TGTGCCAGCAGGGGTGGACTAGCGGGGGTACCCCTCTACAATGAGCAGTTCTTC. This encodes CASRGGLAGVPLYNEQFF.

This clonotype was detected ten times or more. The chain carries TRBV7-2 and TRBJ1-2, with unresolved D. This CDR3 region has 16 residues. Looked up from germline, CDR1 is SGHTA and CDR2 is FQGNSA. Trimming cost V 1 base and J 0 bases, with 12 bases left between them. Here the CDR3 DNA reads TGTGCCAGCAGCTTAGTACCGGCAGACACTAACTATGGCTACACCTTC. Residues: CASSLVPADTNYGYTF.

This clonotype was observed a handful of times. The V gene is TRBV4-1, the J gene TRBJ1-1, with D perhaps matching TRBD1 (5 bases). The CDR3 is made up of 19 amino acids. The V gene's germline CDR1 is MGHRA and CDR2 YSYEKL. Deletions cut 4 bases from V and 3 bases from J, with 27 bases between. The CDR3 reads CASSLDPPGREVRDTEAFF. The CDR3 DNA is TGCGCCAGCAGCCTAGATCCACCGGGACGGGAAGTTCGGGACACTGAAGCTTTCTTT.

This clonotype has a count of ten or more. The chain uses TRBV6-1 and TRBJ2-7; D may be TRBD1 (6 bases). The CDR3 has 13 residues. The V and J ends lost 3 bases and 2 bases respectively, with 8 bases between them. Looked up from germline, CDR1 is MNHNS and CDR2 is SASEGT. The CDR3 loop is CASSDRGAYEQYF. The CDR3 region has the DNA TGTGCCAGCAGTGACAGGGGAGCCTACGAGCAGTACTTC.

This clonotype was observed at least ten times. CDR3 loop: CASSQAGQVQPQHF. The CDR3 bases are TGCGCCAGCAGCCAGGCGGGACAGGTTCAGCCCCAGCATTTT. The gene calls are TRBV4-1 and TRBJ1-5; 8 bases are a match to TRBD1. The CDR3 runs 14 residues. Germline V gene sequence: CDR1 MGHRA, CDR2 YSYEKL. The V gene end was trimmed by 3 bases and the J gene end by 6 bases; junction bases not matched to a gene: 4.

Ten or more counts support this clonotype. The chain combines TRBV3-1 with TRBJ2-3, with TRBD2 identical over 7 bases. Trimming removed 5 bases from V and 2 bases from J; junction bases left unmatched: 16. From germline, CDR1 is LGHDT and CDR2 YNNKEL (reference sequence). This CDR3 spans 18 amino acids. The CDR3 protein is CASSGFGGEGSPTDTQYF. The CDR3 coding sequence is TGTGCCAGCAGCGGGTTTGGTGGGGAGGGATCACCCACAGATACGCAGTATTTT.

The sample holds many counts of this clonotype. CDR3 amino acids: CASSFGSSAYNEQFF. CDR3 DNA sequence: TGTGCCAGCAGCTTCGGCTCATCCGCCTACAATGAGCAGTTCTTC. The chain uses TRBV7-3 and TRBJ2-1; no reliable D call. The CDR3 is 15 amino acids. The V end lost 3 bases, the J end lost 2 bases, and 11 bases lay between the germline ends. The germline gives CDR1 SGHTA, CDR2 FQGTGA.

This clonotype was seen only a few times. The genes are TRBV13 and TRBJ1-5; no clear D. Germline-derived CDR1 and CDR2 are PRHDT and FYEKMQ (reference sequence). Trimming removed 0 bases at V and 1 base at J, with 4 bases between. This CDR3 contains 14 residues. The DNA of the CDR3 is TGTGCCAGCAGCTTAGGGAGGAGCAATCAGCCCCAGCATTTT. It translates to CASSLGRSNQPQHF. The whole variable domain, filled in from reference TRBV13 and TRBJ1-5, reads AAGVIQSPRHLIKEKRETATLKCYPIPRHDTVYWYQQGPGQDPQFLISFYEKMQSDKGSIPDRFSAQQFSDYHSELNMSSLELGDSALYFCASSLGRSNQPQHFGDGTRLSIL.

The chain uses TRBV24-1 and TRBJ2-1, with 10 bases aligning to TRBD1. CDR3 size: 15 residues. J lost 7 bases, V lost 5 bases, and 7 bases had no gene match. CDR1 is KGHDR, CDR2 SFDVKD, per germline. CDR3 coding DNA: TGTGCCACCAGTGTACACGGGGACAGGGGTAATGAGCAGTTCTTC. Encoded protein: CATSVHGDRGNEQFF.

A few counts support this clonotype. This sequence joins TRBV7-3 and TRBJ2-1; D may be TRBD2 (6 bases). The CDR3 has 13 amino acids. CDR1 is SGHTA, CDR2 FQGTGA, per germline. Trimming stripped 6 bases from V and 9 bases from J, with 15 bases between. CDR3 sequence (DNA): TGTGCCAGCAGTCTTGAGGGAGCGGGTGAGCAGTTCTTC. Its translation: CASSLEGAGEQFF.

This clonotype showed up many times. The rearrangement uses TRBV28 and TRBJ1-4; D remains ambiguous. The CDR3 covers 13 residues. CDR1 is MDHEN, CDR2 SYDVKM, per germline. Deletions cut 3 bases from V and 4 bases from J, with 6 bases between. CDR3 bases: TGTGCCAGCAGTTTGCACAATAATGAAAAACTGTTTTTT. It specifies CASSLHNNEKLFF. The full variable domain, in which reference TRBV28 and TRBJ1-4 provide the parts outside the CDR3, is DVKVTQSSRYLVKRTGEKVFLECVQDMDHENMFWYRQDPGLGLRLIYFSYDVKMKEKGDIPEGYSVSREKKERFSLILESASTNQTSMYLCASSLHNNEKLFFGSGTQLSVL.

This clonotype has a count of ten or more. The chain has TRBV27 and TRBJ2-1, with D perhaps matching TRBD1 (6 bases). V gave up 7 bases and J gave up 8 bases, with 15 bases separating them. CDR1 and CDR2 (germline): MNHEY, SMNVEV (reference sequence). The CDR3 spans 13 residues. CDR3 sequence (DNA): TGTGCCAGCAACGAAAGGGGGTTGGATGAGCAGTTCTTC. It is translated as CASNERGLDEQFF.

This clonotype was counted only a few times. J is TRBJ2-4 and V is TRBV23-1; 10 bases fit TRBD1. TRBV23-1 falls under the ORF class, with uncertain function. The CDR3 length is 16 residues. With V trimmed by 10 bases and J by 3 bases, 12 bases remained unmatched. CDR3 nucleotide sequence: TGCGCCACCGATGATGGACAGGGGGTTGTCAAAAACATTCAGTACTTC. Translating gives CATDDGQGVVKNIQYF.

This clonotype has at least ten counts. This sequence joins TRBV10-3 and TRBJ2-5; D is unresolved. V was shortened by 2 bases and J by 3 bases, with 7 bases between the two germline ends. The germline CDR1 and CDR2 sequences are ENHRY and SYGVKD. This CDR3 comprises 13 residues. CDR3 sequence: CAISEGREETQYF. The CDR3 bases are TGTGCCATCAGTGAGGGCCGGGAAGAGACCCAGTACTTC.

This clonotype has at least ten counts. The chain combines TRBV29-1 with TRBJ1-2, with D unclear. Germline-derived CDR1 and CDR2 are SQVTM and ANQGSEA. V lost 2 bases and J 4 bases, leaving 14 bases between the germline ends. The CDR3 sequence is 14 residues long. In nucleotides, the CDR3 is TGCAGCGTTGAACGGACGGGAAGGCCCTATGGCTACACCTTC. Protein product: CSVERTGRPYGYTF.

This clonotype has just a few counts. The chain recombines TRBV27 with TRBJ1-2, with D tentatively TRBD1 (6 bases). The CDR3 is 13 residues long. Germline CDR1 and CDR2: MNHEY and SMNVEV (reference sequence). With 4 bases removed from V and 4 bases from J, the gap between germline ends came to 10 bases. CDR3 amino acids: CASSSRGPYGYTF. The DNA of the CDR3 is TGTGCCAGCAGTTCCCGGGGGCCCTATGGCTACACCTTC.

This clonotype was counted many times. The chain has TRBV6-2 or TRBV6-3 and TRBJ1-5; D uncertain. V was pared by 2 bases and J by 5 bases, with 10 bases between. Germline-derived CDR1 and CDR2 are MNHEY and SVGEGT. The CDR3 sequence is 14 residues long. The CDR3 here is CASSYTRHDQPQHF. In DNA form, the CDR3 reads TGTGCCAGCAGTTACACAAGACACGATCAGCCCCAGCATTTT.

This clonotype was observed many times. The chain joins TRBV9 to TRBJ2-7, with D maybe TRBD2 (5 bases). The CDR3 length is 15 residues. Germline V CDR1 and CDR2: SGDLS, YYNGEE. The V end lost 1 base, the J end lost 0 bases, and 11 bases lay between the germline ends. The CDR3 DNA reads TGTGCCAGCAGCGTATCCGGGATTTCCTCCTACGAGCAGTACTTC. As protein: CASSVSGISSYEQYF.

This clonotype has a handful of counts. The DNA for the CDR3 is TGTGCCAGCAGTTTCGGGGTAGGGAACACCGGGGAGCTGTTTTTT. It yields the protein CASSFGVGNTGELFF. V is TRBV28 and J is TRBJ2-2; tentative D call: TRBD2 (5 bases). Germline V gene lookup returns CDR1 MDHEN and CDR2 SYDVKM. V was trimmed by 3 bases and J by 1 base, leaving 9 bases between them. The CDR3 loop spans 15 amino acids.

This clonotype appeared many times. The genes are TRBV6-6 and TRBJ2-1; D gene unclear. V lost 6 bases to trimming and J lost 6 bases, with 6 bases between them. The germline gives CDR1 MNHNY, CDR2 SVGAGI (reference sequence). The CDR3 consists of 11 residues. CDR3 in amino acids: CASSLSNEQFF. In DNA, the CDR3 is TGTGCCAGCAGCCTGTCCAATGAGCAGTTCTTC.

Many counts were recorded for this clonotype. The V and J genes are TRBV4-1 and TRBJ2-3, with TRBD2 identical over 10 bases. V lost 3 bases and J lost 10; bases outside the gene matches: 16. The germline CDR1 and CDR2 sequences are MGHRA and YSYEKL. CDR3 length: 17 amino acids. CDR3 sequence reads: CASSQATLAGKEFAQYF. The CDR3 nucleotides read TGCGCCAGCAGCCAGGCGACACTAGCGGGGAAAGAGTTTGCGCAGTATTTT.

The CDR3 DNA reads TGTGCCAGCAGCTTAACTGGTCAGGGGGTTTTTGGGTTGGAGACCCAGTACTTC. Amino acids: CASSLTGQGVFGLETQYF. The rearrangement joins TRBV7-2 to TRBJ2-5, with 7 positions matching TRBD1. The V and J ends lost 2 bases and 5 bases, in that order; junction bases with no gene match: 17. Germline V lookup: CDR1 SGHTA, CDR2 FQGNSA. The CDR3 runs 18 residues. The complete variable domain, with remaining parts taken from reference TRBV7-2 and TRBJ2-5, reads GAGVSQSPSNKVTEKGKDVELRCDPISGHTALYWYRQSLGQGLEFLIYFQGNSAPDKSGLPSDRFSAERTGGSVSTLTIQRTQQEDSAVYLCASSLTGQGVFGLETQYFGPGTRLLVL.